The next 27 T cell receptor beta chains were all read from a single sample in a study of identical twins. In TCRdb, the 5' RACE reads were re-called with MiXCR into one record per CDR3 protein. The sample has a few hundred thousand distinct CDR3 sequences; about 8.3% are singletons. These data also featured in a second study, about yellow fever vaccine responses in identical twins.

Material for sequencing was CD8+ T cells sorted from blood. These receptor sequences come from a woman aged 18 to 35 in good health.

V is TRBV7-2 and J is TRBJ2-1, with TRBD2 matching 10 bases. Germline lookup yields CDR1 SGHTA and CDR2 FQGNSA. The ends lost 6 bases at V and 5 bases at J; junction bases unmatched: 1. This CDR3 region has 13 residues. The DNA of the CDR3 is TGTGCCAGCAGACTAGCGGGGAACAATGAGCAGTTCTTC. Translating gives CASRLAGNNEQFF.

There are a few counts of this clonotype. The V call is TRBV27, the J call TRBJ2-7; 8 bases fit TRBD2. V dropped 5 bases and J dropped 7; count of bases not matched to a gene: 10. The germline V gene has CDR1 MNHEY and CDR2 SMNVEV (reference sequence). This CDR3 is built from 14 residues. The DNA of the CDR3 is TGTGCCAGCAGTCAACTGCCGGGACTAGTAGAGCAGTACTTC. Its translation is CASSQLPGLVEQYF.

In its sample, this clonotype was seen many times. The chain joins TRBV4-1 to TRBJ2-7, with TRBD2 matching 9 bases. J lost 3 bases, V lost 0 bases, and 6 bases had no gene match. CDR3 length: 16 amino acids. Germline V lookup: CDR1 MGHRA, CDR2 YSYEKL. The CDR3 bases are TGCGCCAGCAGCCAAGATTTGAGCGGGAGGTTCTACGAGCAGTACTTC. Amino acid sequence: CASSQDLSGRFYEQYF.

V is TRBV7-3 and J is TRBJ2-1; 7 nucleotides match TRBD2. Germline V CDR1 and CDR2: SGHTA, FQGTGA. J was trimmed by 10 bases and V by 5 bases; bases with no gene match: 5. This CDR3 spans 12 amino acids. CDR3 DNA sequence: TGTGCCAGCAGCGCCTCCGGGGGGGAGCAGTTCTTC. Its protein product is CASSASGGEQFF.

CDR3 nucleotide sequence: TGTGCCAGCAGCTTGTTATTGAGGGGAATGGAAGCTTTCTTT. Translated, it gives CASSLLLRGMEAFF. This chain connects TRBV5-5 to TRBJ1-1; possibly TRBD1 for D (5 bases). V dropped 1 base and J dropped 8 bases, with 15 bases sitting between them. In germline, CDR1 is SGHKS, CDR2 YYEKEE (reference sequence). The CDR3 runs to 14 residues.

This clonotype was found many times. The J gene is TRBJ2-7, the V gene TRBV27; weak D call: TRBD2 (5 bases). The V gene lost 6 bases and the J gene lost 1 base, with 10 bases spanning the gap. Germline loops: CDR1 MNHEY, CDR2 SMNVEV (reference sequence). The CDR3 sequence is 13 residues long. CDR3 residues: CASSPTSSYEQYF. The CDR3 DNA follows: TGTGCCAGCAGCCCTACTAGTTCCTACGAGCAGTACTTC.

A few counts support this clonotype. The chain has TRBV7-9 and TRBJ2-7; the D call may be TRBD1 or TRBD2 (5 bases each). The CDR3 loop spans 14 amino acids. Germline CDR1 reads SEHNR; CDR2 reads FQNEAQ (reference sequence). Trimming left V 4 bases short and J 6 bases short, with 16 bases between. The CDR3 DNA follows: TGTGCCAGCAGCTCCGTCCGGGGCATGGGCGAGCAGTACTTC. Protein sequence: CASSSVRGMGEQYF.

There are a few counts of this clonotype. The chain links TRBV7-9 to TRBJ2-1; D tentatively fits TRBD1 or TRBD2 (5 bases each). Trimming shortened V by 1 base and J by 8 bases, and 12 bases separated the two germline ends. This CDR3 has 14 amino acids. From germline, CDR1 is SEHNR and CDR2 FQNEAQ (reference sequence). CDR3 nucleotide sequence: TGTGCCAGCAGCTTAGGACCAGGGACCCATGAGCAGTTCTTC. It is translated as CASSLGPGTHEQFF. The full variable domain, with the rest looked up from reference TRBV7-9 and TRBJ2-1, is DTGVSQNPRHKITKRGQNVTFRCDPISEHNRLYWYRQTLGQGPEFLTYFQNEAQLEKSRLLSDRFSAERPKGSFSTLEIQRTEQGDSAMYLCASSLGPGTHEQFFGPGTRLTVL.

There are many counts of this clonotype. Here the CDR3 reads CASTLSSGGAATDTQYF. As DNA, the CDR3 is TGTGCCAGCACCCTGTCTAGCGGGGGGGCCGCCACAGATACGCAGTATTTT. The J gene is TRBJ2-3, the V gene TRBV12-3 or TRBV12-4; 12 nucleotides line up with TRBD2. The V segment lost 7 bases and the J segment 2 bases; nucleotides outside the gene matches: 10. The length of the CDR3 is 17 residues.

V usage is TRBV27 and J usage is TRBJ2-5; D could derive from TRBD1 or TRBD2 (5 bases each). There are 13 residues in the CDR3. Trimming left V 5 bases short and J 10 bases short, with 17 bases between. Germline V gene sequence: CDR1 MNHEY, CDR2 SMNVEV (reference sequence). The CDR3 is CASSPTNRDLQYF. As DNA, the CDR3 is TGTGCCAGCAGTCCGACAAATCGGGACCTCCAGTACTTC.

This clonotype was picked up a small number of times. The chain links TRBV2 to TRBJ2-7; 7 nucleotides align to TRBD2. The CDR3 covers 12 residues. CDR1 SNHLY and CDR2 FYNNEI come from the germline V gene. Unmatched junction bases numbered 3, after V lost 8 bases and J lost 2 bases. CDR3 nucleotide sequence: TGTGCCAGCCGCGGGGGAGCCTACGAGCAGTACTTC. It codes for CASRGGAYEQYF.

This clonotype was counted a few times. The chain joins TRBV11-2 to TRBJ1-1; D remains unclear. Germline lookup yields CDR1 SGHAT and CDR2 FQNNGV. V shed 1 base and J shed 3 bases, with 6 bases lying between them. The CDR3 is 13 amino acids. Here the CDR3 DNA reads TGTGCCAGCAGCTTAGTGGGCTACACTGAAGCTTTCTTT. It specifies CASSLVGYTEAFF.

CDR3 in amino acids: CASSYHTSEGTQYF. The CDR3, as DNA: TGTGCCAGCAGTTACCACACTAGCGAGGGGACCCAGTACTTC. The rearrangement joins TRBV6-5 to TRBJ2-5; 7 bases map to TRBD2. Germline-derived CDR1 and CDR2 are MNHEY and SVGAGI. V shed 2 bases, J shed 7 bases, and the junction held 7 bases outside the gene matches. This CDR3 region has 14 residues.

This clonotype has only a few counts. The chain is built from TRBV3-1 and TRBJ2-7, with 7 nucleotides matching TRBD1. J gave up 3 bases and V 3 bases, and 8 bases lay outside the gene matches. From germline, CDR1 is LGHDT and CDR2 YNNKEL (reference sequence). The CDR3 has 15 amino acids. This CDR3 reads CASSQRQGYSYEQYF. The CDR3 nucleotides are TGTGCCAGCAGCCAGCGACAGGGCTATAGCTACGAGCAGTACTTC.

In this sample, this clonotype turned up a few times. This chain connects TRBV29-1 to TRBJ1-2; 8 bases match TRBD1. The CDR3 contains 13 residues. The germline V gene encodes CDR1 SQVTM and CDR2 ANQGSEA. Trimming at V came to 6 bases and at J to 5 bases, leaving 8 bases not matched to a gene. CDR3 sequence: CSVPPQGAYGYTF. The CDR3 bases are TGCAGCGTCCCACCGCAGGGGGCTTATGGCTACACCTTC. The whole variable domain, filled in from reference TRBV29-1 and TRBJ1-2, reads SAVISQKPSRDICQRGTSLTIQCQVDSQVTMMFWYRQQPGQSLTLIATANQGSEATYESGFVIDKFPISRPNLTFSTLTVSNMSPEDSSIYLCSVPPQGAYGYTFGSGTRLTVV.

This clonotype was seen at least ten times. This chain uses TRBV28 with TRBJ2-4, with 9 nucleotides matching TRBD1. V shed 5 bases, J shed 0 bases, and the junction held 5 bases outside the gene matches. The CDR3 runs 16 residues. Germline loops: CDR1 MDHEN, CDR2 SYDVKM. The CDR3 protein is CASSDRDRVAKNIQYF. The CDR3 bases are TGTGCCAGCAGTGACCGGGACAGGGTAGCCAAAAACATTCAGTACTTC. The full variable domain, completed using reference TRBV28 and TRBJ2-4, is DVKVTQSSRYLVKRTGEKVFLECVQDMDHENMFWYRQDPGLGLRLIYFSYDVKMKEKGDIPEGYSVSREKKERFSLILESASTNQTSMYLCASSDRDRVAKNIQYFGAGTRLSVL.

A few counts support this clonotype. V and J are TRBV5-1 and TRBJ2-7; 7 nucleotides line up with TRBD1. The CDR3 loop spans 13 amino acids. Germline V gene data show CDR1 as SGHRS and CDR2 as YFSETQ. V lost 2 bases, J lost 4 bases, and 3 bases stayed unmatched. DNA of the CDR3: TGCGCCAGCAGCTTCTGGACAGGTTACGAGCAGTACTTC. Translated, it gives CASSFWTGYEQYF.

This clonotype was seen repeatedly, ten times or more. At one boundary the junction diverges from the germline segment, which might be a read error. The rearrangement joins TRBV5-1 to TRBJ2-7; 7 bases are shared with TRBD1. Germline assignment: CDR1 SGHRS and CDR2 YFSETQ. The CDR3 has 14 residues. The CDR3 protein is CASSLDRFSYEQYF. Written as DNA, the CDR3 is TGCGCCAGCAGTTTGGACAGGTTCTCCTACGAGCAGTACTTC.

The rearrangement joins TRBV7-9 to TRBJ2-1, with TRBD2 as a possible D gene (6 bases). Trimming stripped 5 bases from V and 4 bases from J, with 15 bases between. Per germline, CDR1 SEHNR and CDR2 FQNEAQ (reference sequence). The CDR3 consists of 15 residues. The CDR3 DNA reads TGTGCCAGCAGCGAACGGGACTTGCCGTACAATGAGCAGTTCTTC. Its translation is CASSERDLPYNEQFF.

V is TRBV25-1 and J is TRBJ1-1; D is possibly TRBD1 (6 bases). Trimming removed 8 bases from V and 3 bases from J, with 13 bases in between. CDR1 MGHDK and CDR2 SYGVNS come from the germline V gene. The CDR3 has 13 residues. CDR3 sequence: CASARGGYTEAFF. CDR3 bases: TGTGCCAGCGCCAGGGGTGGGTACACTGAAGCTTTCTTT.

V gene TRBV29-1 combines with J gene TRBJ2-7; TRBD1 matches 7 bases. CDR3 size: 15 residues. The germline CDR1 and CDR2 sequences are SQVTM and ANQGSEA. J lost 0 bases, V lost 3 bases, and 8 bases had no gene match. The DNA for the CDR3 is TGCAGCGTTGACCTAAGATGGGACAGCTCCTACGAGCAGTACTTC. Its protein product is CSVDLRWDSSYEQYF.

There are a few counts of this clonotype. This rearrangement joins TRBV18 to TRBJ2-7; D call uncertain. The ends were cut back, 2 bases at V and 2 bases at J, with 10 bases in the middle. The CDR3 totals 14 residues. Germline-derived CDR1 and CDR2 are KGHSH and LQKENI. For the CDR3, the DNA is TGTGCCAGCTCACCAACGGACGGTACCTACGAGCAGTACTTC. It yields the protein CASSPTDGTYEQYF.

This clonotype was detected ten times or more. This chain connects TRBV7-2 to TRBJ2-1, with unresolved D. Deletions cut 3 bases from V and 2 bases from J, with 14 bases between. This CDR3 contains 16 residues. Germline CDR1 and CDR2: SGHTA and FQGNSA. The CDR3 sequence is CASSLTLDRPYNEQFF. CDR3 nucleotide sequence: TGTGCCAGCAGCTTGACCCTCGACCGCCCCTACAATGAGCAGTTCTTC.

This clonotype showed up just a few times. V gene TRBV7-9 combines with J gene TRBJ2-4, with 7 bases fitting TRBD2. The CDR3 has 15 residues. CDR1 is SEHNR and CDR2 is FQNEAQ in the germline V gene (reference sequence). The V and J ends lost 2 bases and 3 bases, in that order; junction bases with no gene match: 4. CDR3 DNA: TGTGCCAGCAGCTTAAGCGGGGCGGACAAAAACATTCAGTACTTC. Its protein is CASSLSGADKNIQYF.

This clonotype was seen repeatedly, ten times or more. CDR3 bases: TGTGCCAGCAGCCCCCCCTGGGACAGGGCTAATCAGCCCCAGCATTTT. Protein sequence: CASSPPWDRANQPQHF. The chain carries TRBV6-2 or TRBV6-3 and TRBJ1-5; 9 positions match TRBD1. With 6 bases clipped from V and 4 bases from J, the junction kept 10 bases outside the gene matches. This CDR3 is 16 amino acids long. Germline assignment: CDR1 MNHEY and CDR2 SVGEGT.

This clonotype came up many times. CDR3 sequence (DNA): TGCAGTGCTAGAACAGGGGGCCAGGAGGAGACCCAGTACTTC. Its protein product is CSARTGGQEETQYF. The V call is TRBV20-1, the J call TRBJ2-5; 9 bases line up with TRBD1. The CDR3 spans 14 residues. V dropped 2 bases and J dropped 5; count of bases not matched to a gene: 6. Germline lookup yields CDR1 DFQATT and CDR2 SNEGSKA (reference sequence).

Many counts were recorded for this clonotype. This chain joins TRBV3-1 and TRBJ1-2; 7 nucleotides match TRBD1. Trimming cost V 8 bases and J 2 bases; bases outside gene matches: 2. The germline V gene has CDR1 LGHDT and CDR2 YNNKEL (reference sequence). The CDR3 runs 12 residues. CDR3 sequence reads: CASEDRNYGYTF. CDR3 DNA: TGTGCCAGCGAGGACAGGAACTATGGCTACACCTTC.